These T cell receptor beta chains were read from a single sample in a study of T cell responses to AZD1222 COVID-19 vaccine. Libraries were prepared by immunoSEQ multiplex PCR; TCRdb keeps only in-frame clonotypes and omits some of them. The data contain some 150,000 clones, about nine tenths of them singletons. Source: peripheral blood, taken 28 days after the second AZD1222 dose. The receptors here all came from an adult who received the AZD1222 COVID-19 vaccine. Both conserved end residues are part of each CDR3. A D gene is named only where the DNA matches it firmly. Expanded clones get a size class; other rows say once, few or many, or leave the size out.

V gene,D gene,J gene,clone size,CDR3 protein,CDR3 DNA
TRBV11-2,-,TRBJ2-2,-,CASSLRDPGELFF,TGTGCCAGCAGCTTAAGGGACCCGGGGGAGCTGTTTTTT
TRBV25-1,-,TRBJ1-1,-,CASSEGGVSTEAFF,TGTGCCAGCAGTGAAGGGGGCGTGAGCACTGAAGCTTTCTTT
TRBV12-3/TRBV12-4,-,TRBJ1-1,-,CASSLGRGSEAFF,TGTGCCAGCAGTTTAGGGAGGGGCTCTGAAGCTTTCTTT
TRBV27,-,TRBJ2-1,-,CASRDYPMGNEQFF,TGTGCCAGCAGGGACTATCCGATGGGTAATGAGCAGTTCTTC
TRBV5-6,TRBD1,TRBJ2-7,-,CASSLGQGISEQYF,TGTGCCAGCAGCTTGGGACAGGGAATCTCCGAGCAGTACTTC
TRBV6-5,-,TRBJ1-3,-,CASRLSRGNTIYF,TGTGCCAGCAGGTTATCAAGAGGAAACACCATATATTTT
TRBV19,TRBD2,TRBJ2-1,-,CASSTSPTLAGLYNEQFF,TGTGCCAGTAGTACTTCTCCAACCCTAGCGGGACTTTACAATGAGCAGTTCTTC
TRBV2,-,TRBJ2-2,-,CASTESYGATGELFF,TGTGCCAGCACCGAAAGTTATGGGGCCACCGGGGAGCTGTTTTTT
TRBV7-9,-,TRBJ2-3,-,CASSPTGLRTSTDTQYF,TGTGCCAGCAGCCCGACAGGATTGAGGACTAGCACAGATACGCAGTATTTT
TRBV4-2,-,TRBJ2-3,-,CASSRVLSTDTQYF,TGTGCCAGCAGTCGGGTCCTATCCACAGATACGCAGTATTTT
TRBV6-4,-,TRBJ1-1,-,CASSASQMNTEAFF,TGTGCCAGCAGTGCTAGTCAGATGAACACTGAAGCTTTCTTT
TRBV6-1,TRBD2,TRBJ2-6,medium-sized,CASSDQGGSGANVLTF,TGTGCCAGCAGTGACCAGGGAGGGAGCGGGGCCAACGTCCTGACTTTC
TRBV4-1,-,TRBJ1-1,-,CASSQEGAVRAGDEAFF,TGCGCCAGCAGCCAAGAGGGGGCAGTCCGGGCCGGAGATGAAGCTTTCTTT
TRBV19,TRBD1,TRBJ2-5,-,CASSIKASSAGGLQETQYF,TGTGCCAGTAGTATTAAAGCTTCTTCGGCAGGGGGCCTCCAAGAGACCCAGTACTTC
TRBV9,TRBD1,TRBJ1-2,-,CASSAALTGEGTGYTF,TGTGCCAGCAGCGCCGCCCTCACAGGGGAGGGAACTGGCTACACCTTC
TRBV27,-,TRBJ1-6,-,CASSLSPGNDSPLHF,TGTGCCAGCAGTTTATCTCCGGGGAACGATTCACCCCTCCACTTT
TRBV19,-,TRBJ1-1,-,CASSINPGPGNTEAFF,TGTGCCAGTAGTATAAACCCGGGACCGGGGAACACTGAAGCTTTCTTT
TRBV9,TRBD1,TRBJ2-7,once,CASSDRDRSYEQYF,TGTGCCAGCAGCGACCGGGACAGGTCGTACGAGCAGTACTTC
TRBV6-5,-,TRBJ2-7,-,CASTKGRGLSYEQYF,TGTGCCAGCACCAAGGGCAGGGGTCTCTCCTACGAGCAGTACTTC
TRBV19,-,TRBJ1-1,-,CASSIDTQNTEAFF,TGTGCCAGTAGTATCGACACGCAGAACACTGAAGCTTTCTTT
TRBV30,-,TRBJ1-2,-,CAWSPTGRDGYTF,TGTGCCTGGAGTCCCACAGGGAGGGATGGCTACACCTTC
TRBV29-1,-,TRBJ1-1,-,CSVVANTEAFF,TGCAGCGTTGTGGCGAACACTGAAGCTTTCTTT
TRBV10-2,-,TRBJ1-1,-,CASRALMNTEAFF,TGCGCCAGCAGGGCCTTAATGAACACTGAAGCTTTCTTT
TRBV9,TRBD2,TRBJ2-1,-,CASSVGPSGVNEQFF,TGTGCCAGCAGCGTAGGCCCTAGCGGGGTCAATGAGCAGTTCTTC
TRBV6-5,TRBD1,TRBJ2-3,-,CASGQGFTDTQYF,TGTGCCAGCGGACAGGGGTTTACAGATACGCAGTATTTT
TRBV3-1/TRBV3-2,-,TRBJ2-7,-,CASSQILAIYEQYF,TGTGCCAGCAGCCAAATACTAGCCATCTACGAGCAGTACTTC
TRBV7-2,TRBD1,TRBJ1-1,-,CASSFAGTGLNTEAFF,TGTGCCAGCAGCTTTGCCGGGACAGGATTGAACACTGAAGCTTTCTTT
TRBV10-3,TRBD1,TRBJ1-1,-,CAISPDRVGISEAFF,TGTGCCATCAGTCCAGACAGGGTGGGGATATCTGAAGCTTTCTTT
TRBV7-9,-,TRBJ1-4,-,CASSLGEGSEKLFF,TGTGCCAGCAGCTTAGGAGAGGGCAGTGAAAAACTGTTTTTT
TRBV18,TRBD2,TRBJ2-1,-,CASSPGTSGRNEQFF,TGTGCCAGCTCACCAGGGACTAGCGGGAGGAATGAGCAGTTCTTC
TRBV6-6,-,TRBJ2-1,-,CASSSRDHSPHEQFF,TGTGCCAGCAGTAGCCGGGACCACTCCCCCCATGAGCAGTTCTTC
TRBV5-1,-,TRBJ1-1,-,CASSLGQGGGNTEAFF,TGCGCCAGCAGCTTGGGGCAGGGCGGGGGGAACACTGAAGCTTTCTTT
TRBV6-1,TRBD2,TRBJ2-3,few,CASSEPSGRGTDTQYF,TGTGCCAGCAGTGAGCCTAGCGGGAGAGGCACAGATACGCAGTATTTT
TRBV20-1,-,TRBJ1-1,-,CSAPIGTEAFF,TGCAGTGCTCCCATCGGGACTGAAGCTTTCTTT
TRBV29-1,TRBD2,TRBJ2-7,few,CSAAGGGDYEQYF,TGCAGCGCCGCTGGCGGGGGAGACTACGAGCAGTACTTC
TRBV15,-,TRBJ1-1,-,CATSRAGSLNTEAFF,TGTGCCACCAGCAGAGCAGGGTCACTGAACACTGAAGCTTTCTTT
TRBV7-9,-,TRBJ1-3,-,CASSFEAGNTIYF,TGTGCCAGCAGCTTTGAGGCTGGAAACACCATATATTTT
TRBV16,-,TRBJ1-2,-,CASSRLGGINYGYTF,TGTGCCAGCAGCCGTCTAGGTGGCATAAACTATGGCTACACCTTC
TRBV19,-,TRBJ2-7,-,CASSYGMGVSYEQYF,TGTGCCAGTAGTTACGGGATGGGCGTCTCCTACGAGCAGTACTTC
TRBV7-2,TRBD2,TRBJ2-7,-,CASSFGLAGVLEQYF,TGTGCCAGCAGCTTCGGACTAGCGGGAGTTCTCGAGCAGTACTTC
TRBV7-8,-,TRBJ1-3,-,CASSFRGGNTIYF,TGTGCCAGCAGCTTCAGGGGAGGAAACACCATATATTTT
TRBV6-1,TRBD1,TRBJ2-3,-,CASSGTGGLWTDTQYF,TGTGCCAGCAGTGGTACAGGGGGCCTGTGGACAGATACGCAGTATTTT